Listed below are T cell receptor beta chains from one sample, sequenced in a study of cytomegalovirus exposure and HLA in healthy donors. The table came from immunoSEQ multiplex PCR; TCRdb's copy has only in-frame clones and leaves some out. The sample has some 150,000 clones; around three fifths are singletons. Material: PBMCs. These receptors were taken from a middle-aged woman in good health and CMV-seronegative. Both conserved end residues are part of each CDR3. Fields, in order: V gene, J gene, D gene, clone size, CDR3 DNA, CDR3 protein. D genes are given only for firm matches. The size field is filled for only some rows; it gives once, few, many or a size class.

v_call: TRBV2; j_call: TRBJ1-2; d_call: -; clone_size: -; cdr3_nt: TGTGCCAGCCCCCTCCCGGACAGTGCCTATGGCTACACCTTC; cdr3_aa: CASPLPDSAYGYTF
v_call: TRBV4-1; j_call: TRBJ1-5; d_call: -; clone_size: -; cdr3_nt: TGCGCCAGCCGATCGATCGCGGGCGGGGCGGATCAGCCCCAGCATTTT; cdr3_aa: CASRSIAGGADQPQHF
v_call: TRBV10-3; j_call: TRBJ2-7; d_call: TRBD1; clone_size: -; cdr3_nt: TGTGCCATCAGTGATGTACTAAGGTTTGGGGACAGGGGGCCCTACGAGCAGTACTTC; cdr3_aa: CAISDVLRFGDRGPYEQYF
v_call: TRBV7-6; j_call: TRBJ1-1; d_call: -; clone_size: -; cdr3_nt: TGTGCCAGCAGCCTTACGGCGGGCACTGAAGCTTTCTTT; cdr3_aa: CASSLTAGTEAFF
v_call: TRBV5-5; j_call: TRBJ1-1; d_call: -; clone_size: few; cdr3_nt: TGTGCCAGCAGCTGGGGGGGGATGAACACTGAAGCTTTCTTT; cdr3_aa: CASSWGGMNTEAFF
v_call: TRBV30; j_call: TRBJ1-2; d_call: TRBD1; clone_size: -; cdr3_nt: TGTGCCTGGAGTGCTACAGGGGGCGCCCCCCGGGGCTACACCTTC; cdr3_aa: CAWSATGGAPRGYTF
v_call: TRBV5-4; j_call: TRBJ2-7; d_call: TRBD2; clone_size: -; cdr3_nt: TGTGCCAGCAGCCTGGGACTACTTCCGGACTACGAGCAGTACTTC; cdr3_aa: CASSLGLLPDYEQYF
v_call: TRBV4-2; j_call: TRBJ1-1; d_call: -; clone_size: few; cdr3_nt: TGTGCCAGCAGCCAATCCGTGGGAGTTTTGGGCACTGAAGCTTTCTTT; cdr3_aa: CASSQSVGVLGTEAFF
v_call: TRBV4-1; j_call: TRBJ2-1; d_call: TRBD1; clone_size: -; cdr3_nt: TGCGCCAGCAGCCAACCCCGACAGGGGGCTCCTCAGTTCTTC; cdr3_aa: CASSQPRQGAPQFF
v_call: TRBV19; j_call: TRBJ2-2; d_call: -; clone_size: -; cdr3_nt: TGTGCCAGTAGTGTTATTCTAGAAGGCACCGGGGAGCTGTTTTTT; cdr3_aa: CASSVILEGTGELFF
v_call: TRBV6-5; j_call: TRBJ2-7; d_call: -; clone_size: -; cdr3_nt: TGTGCCAGCACCCTGAGAGGCGATGTGGGTGGCGAGCAGTACTTC; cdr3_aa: CASTLRGDVGGEQYF
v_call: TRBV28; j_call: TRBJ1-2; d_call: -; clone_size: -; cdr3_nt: TGTGCCAGCAGCCCTCTCGCGGGGGTATTTGGCTACACCTTC; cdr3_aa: CASSPLAGVFGYTF
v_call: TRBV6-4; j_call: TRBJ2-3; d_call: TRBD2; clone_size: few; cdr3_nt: TGTGCCAGCAGTGAGCGGGGGGGCGCAGATACGCAGTATTTT; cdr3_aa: CASSERGGADTQYF
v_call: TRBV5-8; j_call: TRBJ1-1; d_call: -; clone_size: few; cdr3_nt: TGTGCCAGCAGCTTGGGAGTCCTGAACACTGAAGCTTTCTTT; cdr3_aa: CASSLGVLNTEAFF
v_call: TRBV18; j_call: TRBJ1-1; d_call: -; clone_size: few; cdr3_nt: TGTGCCAGCTCACCCCAAAGAGTTAATACTGAAGCTTTCTTT; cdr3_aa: CASSPQRVNTEAFF
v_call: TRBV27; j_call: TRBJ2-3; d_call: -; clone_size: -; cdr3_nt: TGTGCCAGCAGTCCTGACTCCACCCTTGATGACCGCGGGTCCGATACGCAGTATTTT; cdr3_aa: CASSPDSTLDDRGSDTQYF
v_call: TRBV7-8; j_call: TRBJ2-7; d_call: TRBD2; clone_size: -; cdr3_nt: TGTGCCAGCAGCCAGAGGGGAGGGAAACTTATCTACGAGCAGTACTTC; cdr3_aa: CASSQRGGKLIYEQYF
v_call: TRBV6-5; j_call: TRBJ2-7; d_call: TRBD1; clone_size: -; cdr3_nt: TGTGCCAGCAGTAAAGGGACAGGTGAACGGCAGTACTTC; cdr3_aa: CASSKGTGERQYF
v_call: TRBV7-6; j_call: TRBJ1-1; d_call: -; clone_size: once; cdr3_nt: TGTGCCAGCAGCTACCTCCGTTTGGGCCGGGGCACTGAAGCTTTCTTT; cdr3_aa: CASSYLRLGRGTEAFF
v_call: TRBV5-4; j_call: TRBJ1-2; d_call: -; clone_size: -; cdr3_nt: TGTGCCAGCAGCTTGGGGGGCAGTTTCTATGGCTACACCTTC; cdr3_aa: CASSLGGSFYGYTF
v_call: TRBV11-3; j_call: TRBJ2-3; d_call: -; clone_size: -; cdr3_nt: TGTGCCAGCAGCTCCCGAACAGCCGCTAGCACAGATACGCAGTATTTT; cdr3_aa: CASSSRTAASTDTQYF
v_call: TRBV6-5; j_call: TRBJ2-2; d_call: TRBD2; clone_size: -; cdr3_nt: TGTGCCAGCAGTTGGGGCGGGGGGGCAGCCGGGGAGCTGTTTTTT; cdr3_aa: CASSWGGGAAGELFF
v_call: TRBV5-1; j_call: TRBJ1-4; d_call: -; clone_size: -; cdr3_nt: TGCGCCAGCAGGCGTGCGGGACCAACTAATGAAAAACTGTTTTTT; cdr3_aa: CASRRAGPTNEKLFF
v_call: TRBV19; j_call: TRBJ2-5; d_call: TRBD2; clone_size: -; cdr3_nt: TGTGCCAGTAGAGGGACTAGCCGTGAGACCCAGTACTTC; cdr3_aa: CASRGTSRETQYF
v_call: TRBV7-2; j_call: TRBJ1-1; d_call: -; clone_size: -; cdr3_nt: TGTGCCAGCAGCAGAGGCTCCGAAGCTTTCTTT; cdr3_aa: CASSRGSEAFF
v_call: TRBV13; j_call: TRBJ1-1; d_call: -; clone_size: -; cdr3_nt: TGTGCCAGCAGCCAGACGTTACAATACAGGGTTGGTGAAGCTTTCTTT; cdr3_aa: CASSQTLQYRVGEAFF
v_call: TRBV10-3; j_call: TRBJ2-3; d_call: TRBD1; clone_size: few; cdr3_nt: TGTGCCATCAGTGATCCGACAGGGGGGGGCACAGATACGCAGTATTTT; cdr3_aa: CAISDPTGGGTDTQYF
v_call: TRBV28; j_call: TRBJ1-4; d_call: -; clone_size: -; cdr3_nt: TGTGCCAGCAGCCCACCGCGTGGAACTAATGAAAAACTGTTTTTT; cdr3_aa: CASSPPRGTNEKLFF
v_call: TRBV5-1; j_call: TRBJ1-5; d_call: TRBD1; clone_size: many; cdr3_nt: TGCGCCAGCAGGGTTTCGACAGGGTCCGAACAGCCCCAGCATTTT; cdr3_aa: CASRVSTGSEQPQHF
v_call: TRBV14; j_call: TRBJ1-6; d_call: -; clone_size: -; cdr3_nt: TGTGCCAGCAGCCAAGACAGGGTGTATTCACCCCTCCACTTT; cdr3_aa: CASSQDRVYSPLHF
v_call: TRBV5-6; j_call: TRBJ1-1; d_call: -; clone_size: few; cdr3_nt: TGTGCCAGCAGCTTGGTTTCTATGAACACTGAAGCTTTCTTT; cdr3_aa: CASSLVSMNTEAFF
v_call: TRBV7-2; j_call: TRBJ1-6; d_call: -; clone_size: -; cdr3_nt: TGTGCCAGCAGCTCGGACAACCGGAATTCACCCCTCCACTTT; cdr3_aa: CASSSDNRNSPLHF
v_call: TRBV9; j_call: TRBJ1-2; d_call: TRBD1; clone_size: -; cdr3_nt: TGTGCCAGCAGCGCTACACTCGGACAGGGGAGTGGCTACACCTTC; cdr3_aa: CASSATLGQGSGYTF